A single sample is the source of the 9 T cell receptor beta chains below, sequenced in a study of shared clonotypes between healthy human individuals. The naive CD8 subset, CD45RO-negative cells positively selected for CCR7, excluded terminally differentiated effector memory CD45RA+ cells. Clones were sequenced by immunoSEQ multiplex PCR, and TCRdb holds only the in-frame ones, with some missing. This sample has around 1.9 million clones; roughly 95% occur once, and the top ten carry about 1.7%. Sample: naive CD8+ T cells from PBMCs. These receptors came from a man in his late teens or twenties in good health. Some clones in this sample may be carry-over from other donors' samples.

V and J are TRBV7-6 and TRBJ2-7; D possibly corresponds to TRBD1 (6 bases). Germline CDR1 is SGHVS and CDR2 is FNYEAQ. Trimming stripped 5 bases from V and 7 bases from J, with 12 bases between. This CDR3 has 12 amino acids. The DNA of the CDR3 is TGTGCCAGCAGCCCAGAGGGGGTTGAGCAGTACTTC. Residues: CASSPEGVEQYF.

The V and J genes are TRBV7-7 and TRBJ2-3; D is perhaps TRBD1 (5 bases). This CDR3 is 14 amino acids long. The V gene lost 5 bases and the J gene lost 5 bases, with 14 bases spanning the gap. The germline V gene encodes CDR1 SSHAT and CDR2 FNYEAQ (reference sequence). DNA of the CDR3: TGTGCCAGCAGCCTGGACAATCTGGGAGATACGCAGTATTTT. It codes for CASSLDNLGDTQYF.

V gene TRBV6-5 combines with J gene TRBJ2-2; 9 bases fit TRBD2. This CDR3 spans 16 amino acids. From germline, CDR1 is MNHEY and CDR2 SVGAGI. The ends lost 2 bases at V and 5 bases at J; junction bases unmatched: 6. CDR3 sequence reads: CASSYEIAGATGELFF. The CDR3 DNA reads as TGTGCCAGCAGTTACGAGATAGCGGGAGCAACCGGGGAGCTGTTTTTT.

The rearrangement links TRBV27 to TRBJ2-3; D is unresolved. This CDR3 has 17 residues. Germline-derived CDR1 and CDR2 are MNHEY and SMNVEV (reference sequence). Trimming cost V 3 bases and J 0 bases, with 16 bases left between them. The CDR3 reads CASSFRFGLLSTDTQYF. DNA of the CDR3: TGTGCCAGCAGTTTTAGGTTCGGGCTTCTGAGCACAGATACGCAGTATTTT.

The chain employs TRBV4-1 and TRBJ2-3; TRBD2 aligns across 7 bases. CDR3 length: 16 amino acids. CDR1 and CDR2 from the germline V gene are MGHRA and YSYEKL. The ends lost 0 bases at V and 6 bases at J; junction bases unmatched: 9. CDR3: CASSQDSWEGRDTQYF. In DNA, the CDR3 is TGCGCCAGCAGCCAAGATTCGTGGGAGGGCCGGGATACGCAGTATTTT.

The chain is built from TRBV28 and TRBJ2-1, with unresolved D. The CDR3 covers 15 residues. Germline assignment: CDR1 MDHEN and CDR2 SYDVKM. The germline V and J ends were trimmed by 3 bases and 0 bases, with 9 bases remaining between them. As DNA, the CDR3 is TGTGCCAGCAGTTTGGCACCGAGCTCCTACAATGAGCAGTTCTTC. Its translation is CASSLAPSSYNEQFF. Variable domain in full (rest from reference TRBV28 and TRBJ2-1): DVKVTQSSRYLVKRTGEKVFLECVQDMDHENMFWYRQDPGLGLRLIYFSYDVKMKEKGDIPEGYSVSREKKERFSLILESASTNQTSMYLCASSLAPSSYNEQFFGPGTRLTVL.

V and J are TRBV12-5 and TRBJ2-7; D may match TRBD1 or TRBD2 (5 bases each). The CDR3 has 14 residues. Germline V gene sequence: CDR1 LGHNT, CDR2 FRNRAP. Between the trimmed V and J ends, which lost 4 bases and 2 bases, there was a span of 12 bases. The CDR3 loop reads CASGSGTDTYEQYF. Here the CDR3 DNA reads TGTGCTAGTGGTTCCGGGACGGATACCTACGAGCAGTACTTC. Full variable domain (rest looked up from reference TRBV12-5 and TRBJ2-7): DARVTQTPRHKVTEMGQEVTMRCQPILGHNTVFWYRQTMMQGLELLAYFRNRAPLDDSGMPKDRFSAEMPDATLATLKIQPSEPRDSAVYFCASGSGTDTYEQYFGPGTRLTVT.

V usage is TRBV4-1 and J usage is TRBJ2-7; 10 bases agree with TRBD1. The CDR3 is 15 residues long. Unmatched junction bases numbered 8, after V lost 3 bases and J lost 6 bases. In germline, CDR1 is MGHRA, CDR2 YSYEKL. The CDR3 spells CASSHGRTGGFEQYF. In nucleotides, the CDR3 is TGCGCCAGCAGCCATGGGAGGACAGGGGGATTCGAGCAGTACTTC.

This clone was seen just once. The V call is TRBV27, the J call TRBJ2-1; 9 bases are shared with TRBD2. With V trimmed by 2 bases and J by 5 bases, 4 bases remained unmatched. The germline CDR1 and CDR2 sequences are MNHEY and SMNVEV (reference sequence). The CDR3 is made up of 15 amino acids. CDR3 sequence reads: CASSLTASGNNEQFF. CDR3 DNA sequence: TGTGCCAGCAGTTTAACGGCTAGCGGGAACAATGAGCAGTTCTTC.